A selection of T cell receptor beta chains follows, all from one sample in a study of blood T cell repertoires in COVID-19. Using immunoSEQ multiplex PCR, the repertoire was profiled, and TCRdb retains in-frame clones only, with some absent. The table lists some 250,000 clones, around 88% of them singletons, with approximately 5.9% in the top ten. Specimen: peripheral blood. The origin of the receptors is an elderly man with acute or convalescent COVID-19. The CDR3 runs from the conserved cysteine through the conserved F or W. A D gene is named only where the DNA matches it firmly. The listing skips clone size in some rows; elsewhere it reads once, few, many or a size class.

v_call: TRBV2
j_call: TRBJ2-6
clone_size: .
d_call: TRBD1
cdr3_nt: TGTGCCAGCAGTGACGAATCCGGGACAGGGGCTGGGGCCAACGTCCTGACTTTC
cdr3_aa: CASSDESGTGAGANVLTF

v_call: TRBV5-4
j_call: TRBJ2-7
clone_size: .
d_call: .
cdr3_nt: TGTGCCAGCAGCCCCCTTGAAGGGAGCCACGAGCAGTACTTC
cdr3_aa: CASSPLEGSHEQYF

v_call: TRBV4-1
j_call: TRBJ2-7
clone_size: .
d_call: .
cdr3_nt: TGCGCCAGCCGAGGAACAGGAGACTACGAGCAGTACTTC
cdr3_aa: CASRGTGDYEQYF

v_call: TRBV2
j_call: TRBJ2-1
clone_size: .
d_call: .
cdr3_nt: TGTGCCAGCAGTTTTCTCTCAGGTGCCTCCAATGAGCAGTTCTTC
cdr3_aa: CASSFLSGASNEQFF

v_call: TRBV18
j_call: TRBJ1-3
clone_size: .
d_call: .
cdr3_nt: TGTGCCAGCTCACCATATTCCGGGGTTGGAAACACCATATATTTT
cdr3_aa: CASSPYSGVGNTIYF

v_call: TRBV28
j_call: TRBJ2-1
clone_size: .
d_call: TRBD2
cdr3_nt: TGTGCCAGCAGTCCTTTTGCGGGAGGGCCCTCATTCAATGAGCAGTTCTTC
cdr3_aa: CASSPFAGGPSFNEQFF

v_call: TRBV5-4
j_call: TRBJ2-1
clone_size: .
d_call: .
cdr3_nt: TGTGCCAGCAGCGGAGGCCCTTACAATGAGCAGTTCTTC
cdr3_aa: CASSGGPYNEQFF

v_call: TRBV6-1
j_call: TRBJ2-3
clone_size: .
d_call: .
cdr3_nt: TGTGCCAGCAGTGAGATCCCCGGGAGCACGCAGTATTTT
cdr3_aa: CASSEIPGSTQYF

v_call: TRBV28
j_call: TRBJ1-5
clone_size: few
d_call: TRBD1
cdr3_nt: TGTGCCAGCGACGAGGGGGCTTATCAGCCCCAGCATTTT
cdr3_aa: CASDEGAYQPQHF

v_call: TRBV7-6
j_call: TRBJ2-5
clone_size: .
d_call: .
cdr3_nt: TGTGCCAGTAATAATCTGCGGCGGGCCCAAGAGACCCAGTACTTC
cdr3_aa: CASNNLRRAQETQYF

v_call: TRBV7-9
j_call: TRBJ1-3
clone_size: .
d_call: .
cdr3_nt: TGTGCCAGCCGCCAGGGCATCTCTGGAAACACCATATATTTT
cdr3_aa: CASRQGISGNTIYF

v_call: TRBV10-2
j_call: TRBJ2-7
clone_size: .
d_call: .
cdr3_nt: TGCGCCAGCATAATGGACAGAAGCTCCTACGAGCAGTACTTC
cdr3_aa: CASIMDRSSYEQYF

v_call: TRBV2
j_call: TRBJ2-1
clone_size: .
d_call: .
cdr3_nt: TGTGCCAGCAGGGCGGGACTTGACTTTTTTGGGCAGTTCTTC
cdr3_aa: CASRAGLDFFGQFF

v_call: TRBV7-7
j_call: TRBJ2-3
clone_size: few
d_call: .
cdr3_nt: TGTGCCAGCAGCCCCCGACAAGGTTTCACAGATACGCAGTATTTT
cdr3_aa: CASSPRQGFTDTQYF

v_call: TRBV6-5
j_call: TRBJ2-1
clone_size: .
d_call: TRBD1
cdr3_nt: TGTGCCAGCAGTCAGCCAGGGGGCTCCTACAATGAGCAGTTCTTC
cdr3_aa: CASSQPGGSYNEQFF

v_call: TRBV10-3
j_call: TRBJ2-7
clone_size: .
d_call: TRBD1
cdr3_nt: TGTGCCACCTTTGCCGGGACAGGGAACGAGCAGTACTTC
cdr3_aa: CATFAGTGNEQYF

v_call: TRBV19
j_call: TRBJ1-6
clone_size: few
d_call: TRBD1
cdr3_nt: TGTGCCAGTAGGACGGACAGGGGAACCTATAATTCACCCCTCCACTTT
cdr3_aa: CASRTDRGTYNSPLHF

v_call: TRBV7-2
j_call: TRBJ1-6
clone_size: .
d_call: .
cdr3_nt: TGTGCCAGCAGCTTAGCTAGACAGATACAAACCCTCCACTTT
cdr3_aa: CASSLARQIQTLHF

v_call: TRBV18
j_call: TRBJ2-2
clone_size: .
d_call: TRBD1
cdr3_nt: TGTGCCAGCTCACCACCCACAGGGGCCCCCTATGGGGGGGAGCTGTTTTTT
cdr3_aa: CASSPPTGAPYGGELFF

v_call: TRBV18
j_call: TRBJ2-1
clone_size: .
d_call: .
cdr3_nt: TGTGCCAGCTCACCAAACCAGCCGGGAAATGAGCAGTTCTTC
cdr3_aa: CASSPNQPGNEQFF

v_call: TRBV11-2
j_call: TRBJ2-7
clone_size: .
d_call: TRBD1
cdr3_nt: TGTGCCAGCAGCCCCTCGCCGGACAGGGGACGCGAGCAGTACTTC
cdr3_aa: CASSPSPDRGREQYF

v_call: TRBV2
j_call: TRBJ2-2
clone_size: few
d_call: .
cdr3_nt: TGTGCCAGCGGGAACTCACAGCGGGCCACCGGGGAGCTGTTTTTT
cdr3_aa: CASGNSQRATGELFF

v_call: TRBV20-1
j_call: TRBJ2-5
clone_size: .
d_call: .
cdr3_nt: TGCAGTCATAGTGGGTGGGAGGAGACCCAGTACTTC
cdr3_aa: CSHSGWEETQYF

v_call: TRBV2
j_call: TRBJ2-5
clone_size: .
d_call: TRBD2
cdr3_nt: TGTGCCAGCAGGCGACTAGCGCGGGAGACCCAGTACTTC
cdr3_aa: CASRRLARETQYF

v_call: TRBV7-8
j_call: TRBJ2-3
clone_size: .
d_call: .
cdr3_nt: TGTGCCAGCAGCTTAGCGGGGCCCCAAGATACGCAGTATTTT
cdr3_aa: CASSLAGPQDTQYF

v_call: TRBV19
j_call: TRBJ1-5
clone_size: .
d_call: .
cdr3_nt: TGTGCCAGTAGTATAACACGACAAGGCCCAACTAGTAGCCAGCCCCAGCATTTT
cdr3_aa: CASSITRQGPTSSQPQHF

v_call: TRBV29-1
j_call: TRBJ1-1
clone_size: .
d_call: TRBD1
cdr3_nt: TGCAGCGTTAGTATTGGGACAGCGAACACTGAAGCTTTCTTT
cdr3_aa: CSVSIGTANTEAFF

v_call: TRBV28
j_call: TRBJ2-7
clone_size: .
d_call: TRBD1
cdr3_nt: TGTGCCAGCAGCTTTGCCGGGACAGGTTTCCAGGAGCAGTACTTC
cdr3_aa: CASSFAGTGFQEQYF

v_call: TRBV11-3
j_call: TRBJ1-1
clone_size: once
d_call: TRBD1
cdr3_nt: TGTGCCAGCAGCCTGACCAGGGGGCGCGACACTGAAGCTTTCTTT
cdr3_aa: CASSLTRGRDTEAFF

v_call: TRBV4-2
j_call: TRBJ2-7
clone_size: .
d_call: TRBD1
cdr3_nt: TGTGCCAGCAGCCAAGGGACAGGGACCTACGAGCAGTACTTC
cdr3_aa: CASSQGTGTYEQYF

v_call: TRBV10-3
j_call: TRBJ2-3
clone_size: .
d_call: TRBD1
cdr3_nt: TGTGCCATCCGGGACAGTAGCACAGATACGCAGTATTTT
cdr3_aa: CAIRDSSTDTQYF

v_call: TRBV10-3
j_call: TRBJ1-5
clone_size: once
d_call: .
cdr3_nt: TGTGCCACGGGAGGTCGCAATCAGCCCCAGCATTTT
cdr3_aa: CATGGRNQPQHF

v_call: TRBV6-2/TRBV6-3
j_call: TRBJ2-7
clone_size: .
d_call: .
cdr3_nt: TGTGCCAGCAGTTCTTATGTCCGTTCCGGCTACGAGCAGTACTTC
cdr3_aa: CASSSYVRSGYEQYF

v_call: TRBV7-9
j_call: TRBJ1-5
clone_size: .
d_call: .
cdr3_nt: TGTGCCAGCAGCCCCGGAGATCCCAATCAGCCCCAGCATTTT
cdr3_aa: CASSPGDPNQPQHF

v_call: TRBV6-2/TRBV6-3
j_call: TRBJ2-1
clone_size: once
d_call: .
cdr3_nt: TGTGCCAGCAGTCGGCCGGACTTCTACAATGAGCAGTTCTTC
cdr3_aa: CASSRPDFYNEQFF

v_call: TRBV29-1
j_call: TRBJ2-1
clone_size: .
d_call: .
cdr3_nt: TGCAGCGTTGACAGGGTTCGGGATGAGCAGTTCTTC
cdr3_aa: CSVDRVRDEQFF

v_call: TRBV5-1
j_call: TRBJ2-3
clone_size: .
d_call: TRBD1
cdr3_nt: TGCGCCAGCAGCTTGGAAGACAGGGCCACAGATACGCAGTATTTT
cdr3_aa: CASSLEDRATDTQYF

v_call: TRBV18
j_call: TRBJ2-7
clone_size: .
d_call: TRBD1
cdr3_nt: TGTGCCAGCTCACGTACCGGGACAGGGGATTACGAGCAGTACTTC
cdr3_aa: CASSRTGTGDYEQYF

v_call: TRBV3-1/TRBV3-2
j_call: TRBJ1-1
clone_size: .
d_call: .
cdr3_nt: TGTGCCAGCAGCAACCTGGGGGGGAGCACTGAAGCTTTCTTT
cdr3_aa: CASSNLGGSTEAFF

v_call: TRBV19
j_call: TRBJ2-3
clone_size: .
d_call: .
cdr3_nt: TGTGCCAGTAGTATCTCAGCGGGCGGACCCACAGATACGCAGTATTTT
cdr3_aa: CASSISAGGPTDTQYF

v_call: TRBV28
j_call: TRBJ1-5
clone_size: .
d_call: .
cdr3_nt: TGTGCCAGCACCCCCCCAGGGGCCTATCAGCCCCAGCATTTT
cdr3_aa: CASTPPGAYQPQHF